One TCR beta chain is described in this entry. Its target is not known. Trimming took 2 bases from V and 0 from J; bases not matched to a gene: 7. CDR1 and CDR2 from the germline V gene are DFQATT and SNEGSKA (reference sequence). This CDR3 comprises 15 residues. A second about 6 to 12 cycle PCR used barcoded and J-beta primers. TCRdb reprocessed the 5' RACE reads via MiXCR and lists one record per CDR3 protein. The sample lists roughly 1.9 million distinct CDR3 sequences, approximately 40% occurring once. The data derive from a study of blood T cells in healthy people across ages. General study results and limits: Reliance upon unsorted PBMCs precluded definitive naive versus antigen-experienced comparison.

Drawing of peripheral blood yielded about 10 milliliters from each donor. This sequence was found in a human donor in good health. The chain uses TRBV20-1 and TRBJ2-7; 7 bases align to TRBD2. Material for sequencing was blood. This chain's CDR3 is CSARSPGRSSYEQYF. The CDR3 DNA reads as TGCAGTGCTAGAAGCCCCGGGAGGTCCTCCTACGAGCAGTACTTC.